This TCR beta chain was found in a study of CD8 T cells in ankylosing spondylitis. General study points: Significant enrichment of disease-linked clones was reportedly seen in matched ankylosing spondylitis synovial fluid. A TCR beta motif of eight or nine highly homologous variants seemed to mark ankylosing spondylitis blood. Past studies reported some motif variants in reactive arthritis synovial fluid and blood.

Using quantitative 5'-RACE with molecular barcodes, the authors made TCR beta libraries. Each CDR3 protein is one row after TCRdb ran MiXCR on the 5' RACE reads. This sample has about 360,000 distinct CDR3 sequences, with approximately 22% found just once. V was clipped by 6 bases and J by 3 bases, with 18 bases between them. Per germline, CDR1 SQVTM and CDR2 ANQGSEA. This CDR3 comprises 15 residues. A note on this clonotype: What it recognizes is unknown.

Sequencing was done on a sample of blood, either unsorted or a sorted T cell fraction (not recorded which). The source is a male donor with ankylosing spondylitis or in good health (not recorded which). The V call is TRBV29-1, the J call TRBJ2-1, with a tentative D call TRBD2 (7 bases). The CDR3 region is CSVPVGGAYYNEQFF. The CDR3 DNA follows: TGCAGCGTCCCGGTGGGGGGGGCATACTACAATGAGCAGTTCTTC.